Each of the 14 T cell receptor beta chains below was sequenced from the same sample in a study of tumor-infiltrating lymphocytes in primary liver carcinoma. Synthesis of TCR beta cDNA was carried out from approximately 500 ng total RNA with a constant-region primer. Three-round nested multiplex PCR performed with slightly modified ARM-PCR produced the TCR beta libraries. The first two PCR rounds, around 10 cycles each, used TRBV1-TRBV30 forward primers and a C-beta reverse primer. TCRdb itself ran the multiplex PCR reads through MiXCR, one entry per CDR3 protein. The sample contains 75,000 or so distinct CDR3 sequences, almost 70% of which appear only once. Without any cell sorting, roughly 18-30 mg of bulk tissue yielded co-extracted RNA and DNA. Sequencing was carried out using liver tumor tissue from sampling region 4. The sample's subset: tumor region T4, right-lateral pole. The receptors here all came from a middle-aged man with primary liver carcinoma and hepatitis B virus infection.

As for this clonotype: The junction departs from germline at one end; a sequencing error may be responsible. The CDR3 nucleotides read TGTGCCAGCAGCTTGGGCGGGGCTACTATCGGGGAGCCGTTTTTT. As protein: CASSLGGATIGEPFF. The chain uses TRBV7-9 and TRBJ2-2; D is possibly TRBD2 (6 bases). Germline V CDR1 and CDR2: SEHNR, FQNEAQ (reference sequence). The CDR3 consists of 15 residues.

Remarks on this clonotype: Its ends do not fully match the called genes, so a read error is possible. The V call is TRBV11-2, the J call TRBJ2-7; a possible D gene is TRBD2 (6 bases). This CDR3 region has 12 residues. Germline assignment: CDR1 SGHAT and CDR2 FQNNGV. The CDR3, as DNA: TGCGCTAGCAGCCCGGAGGGCTACGAGCAGTACTTC. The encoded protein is CASSPEGYEQYF.

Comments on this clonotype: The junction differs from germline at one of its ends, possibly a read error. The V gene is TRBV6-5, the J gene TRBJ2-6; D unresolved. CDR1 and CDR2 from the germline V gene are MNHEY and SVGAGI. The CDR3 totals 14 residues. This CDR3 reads CASRCSSRANVLTF. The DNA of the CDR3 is TGTGCCAGCAGATGTAGCTCTAGGGCCAACGTCCTGACTTTC.

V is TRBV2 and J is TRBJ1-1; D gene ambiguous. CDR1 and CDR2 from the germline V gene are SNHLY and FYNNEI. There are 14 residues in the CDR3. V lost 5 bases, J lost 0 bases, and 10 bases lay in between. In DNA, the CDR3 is TGTGCCAGCAGTTCAGAAAAACTGAACACTGAAGCTTTCTTT. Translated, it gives CASSSEKLNTEAFF.

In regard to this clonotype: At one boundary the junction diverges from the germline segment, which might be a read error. The CDR3 loop reads CASSLRTSGRMGFQETRYF. The DNA of the CDR3 is TGTGCCAGCAGCTTGCGGACTAGCGGGAGGATGGGGTTCCAAGAGACCCGGTACTTC. This chain connects TRBV7-8 to TRBJ2-5; 14 bases match TRBD2. Germline lookup yields CDR1 SGHVS and CDR2 FQNEAQ. This CDR3 has 19 residues.

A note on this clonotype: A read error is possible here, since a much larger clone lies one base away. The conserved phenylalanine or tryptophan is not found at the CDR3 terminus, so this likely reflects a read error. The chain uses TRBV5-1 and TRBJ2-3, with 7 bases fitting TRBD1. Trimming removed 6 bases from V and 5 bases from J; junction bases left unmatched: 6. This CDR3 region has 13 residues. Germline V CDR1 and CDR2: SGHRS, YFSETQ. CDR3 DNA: TGCGCCAGCAAATGGACAGGTGGAGATACGCAGTATCTT. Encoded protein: CASKWTGGDTQYL.

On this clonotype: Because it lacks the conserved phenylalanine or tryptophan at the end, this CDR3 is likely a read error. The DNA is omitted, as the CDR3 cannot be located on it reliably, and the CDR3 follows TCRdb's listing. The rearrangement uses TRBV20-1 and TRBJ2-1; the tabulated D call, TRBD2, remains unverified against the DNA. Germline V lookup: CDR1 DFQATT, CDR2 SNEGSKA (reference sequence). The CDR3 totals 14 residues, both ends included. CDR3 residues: CSARVGGWLREQLI.

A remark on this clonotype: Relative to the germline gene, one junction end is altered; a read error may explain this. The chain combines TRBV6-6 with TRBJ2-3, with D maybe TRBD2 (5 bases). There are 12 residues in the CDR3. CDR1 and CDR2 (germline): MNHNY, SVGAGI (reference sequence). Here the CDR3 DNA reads TGTGTCAGCAGTTGGGAGCGAGATACGCAATATTTT. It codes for CVSSWERDTQYF.

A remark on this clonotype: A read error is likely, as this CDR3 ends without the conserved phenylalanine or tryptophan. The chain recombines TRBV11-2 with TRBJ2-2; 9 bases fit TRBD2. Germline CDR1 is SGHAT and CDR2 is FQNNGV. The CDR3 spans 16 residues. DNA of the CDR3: TGCGCCAGCTGCTTAGTGACGCTAGCGGGAACCGGGGAGCTGTTTATT. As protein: CASCLVTLAGTGELFI.

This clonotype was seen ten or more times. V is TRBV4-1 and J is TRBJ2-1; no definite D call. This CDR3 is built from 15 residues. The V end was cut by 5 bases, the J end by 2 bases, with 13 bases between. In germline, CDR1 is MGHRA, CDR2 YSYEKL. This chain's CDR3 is CASSSPRGPYNEQFF. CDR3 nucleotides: TGCGCCAGCAGCTCCCCGCGCGGTCCCTACAATGAGCAGTTCTTC.

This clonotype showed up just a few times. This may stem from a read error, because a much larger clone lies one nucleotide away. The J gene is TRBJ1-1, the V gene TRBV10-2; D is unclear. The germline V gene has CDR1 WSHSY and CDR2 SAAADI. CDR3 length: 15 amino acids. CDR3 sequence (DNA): TGCGCCAACAGTGAGTCGACAAGTCTGAACACTGAAGCTTTCTTT. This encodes CANSESTSLNTEAFF.

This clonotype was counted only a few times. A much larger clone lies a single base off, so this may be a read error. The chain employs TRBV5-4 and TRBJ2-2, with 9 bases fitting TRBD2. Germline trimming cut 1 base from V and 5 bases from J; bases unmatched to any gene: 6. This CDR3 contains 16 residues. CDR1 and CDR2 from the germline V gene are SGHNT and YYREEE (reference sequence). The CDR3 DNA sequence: TGTGCCAGCAGCTTGCGTAGTACTAGCGGGACCGGGGAGCTGTTTTTT. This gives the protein CASSLRSTSGTGELFF.

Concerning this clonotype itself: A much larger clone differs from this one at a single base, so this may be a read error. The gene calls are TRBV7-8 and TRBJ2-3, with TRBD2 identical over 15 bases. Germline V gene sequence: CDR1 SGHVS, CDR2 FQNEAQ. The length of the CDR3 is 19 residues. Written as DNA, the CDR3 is TGTGCCAACAGCCGAAATCAGGACGGGACTAGCGGGAGGACAGATACGCAGTATTTT. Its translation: CANSRNQDGTSGRTDTQYF. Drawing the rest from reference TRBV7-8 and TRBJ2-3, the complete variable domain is GAGVSQSPRYKVAKRGQDVALRCDPISGHVSLFWYQQALGQGPEFLTYFQNEAQLDKSGLPSDRFFAERPEGSVSTLKIQRTQQEDSAVYLCANSRNQDGTSGRTDTQYFGPGTRLTVL.

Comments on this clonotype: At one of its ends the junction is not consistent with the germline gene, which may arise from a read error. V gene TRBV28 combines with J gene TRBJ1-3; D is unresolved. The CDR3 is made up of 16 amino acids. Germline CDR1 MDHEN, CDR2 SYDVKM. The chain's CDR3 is CVSSLFQEPSGNTTYF. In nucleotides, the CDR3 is TGTGTCAGCAGTTTATTCCAGGAGCCCTCTGGAAACACCACATATTTT.